The T cell receptor (beta chain) under discussion was sequenced for a study of OX40 agonist ivuxolimab in advanced cancers. On the study more broadly: At doses from 0.01 to 10 mg/kg, patients were given intravenous ivuxolimab every 2 weeks. Allowance was made for prior anti-PD-1, anti-PD-L1 or anti-CTLA-4 therapy, and around 44% had some. Study results and limitations: Researchers report that CD8+ T cells had, on average, more expanded clones than CD4+. At doses 0.1 to 3.0 mg/kg, CD4+ and CD8+ clones expanded.

This table comes from immunoSEQ multiplex PCR, and its TCRdb copy is limited to in-frame clones, with some not included. The repertoire holds 30,000 to 45,000 clones, with about 70% as singletons. On this clone: What it binds is unknown.

Germline-derived CDR1 and CDR2 are SGHRS and YFSETQ. V trimming: 0 bases; J trimming: 3 bases; junction bases outside the gene matches: 8. This CDR3 has 16 amino acids. The receptor comes from an adult with an advanced solid tumor such as melanoma, head and neck, liver or kidney cancer. The rearrangement uses TRBV5-1 and TRBJ1-1, with TRBD1 identical over 7 bases. This material consisted of CD4+ or CD8+ T cells sorted from blood, taken in a trial of the OX40 agonist ivuxolimab. This CDR3 reads CASSLGTGSGDTEAFF. Written as DNA, the CDR3 is TGCGCCAGCAGCTTGGGGACAGGCTCGGGGGACACTGAAGCTTTCTTT.